The 9 T cell receptor beta chains given below trace back to one sample, sequenced in a study of cytomegalovirus exposure and HLA in healthy donors. PCR used 60 Vbeta primers and 13 Jbeta primers. Profiling relied on immunoSEQ multiplex PCR, and the TCRdb table lists in-frame clones only, not all of them. This specimen shows 63,000 or so clones; the ten leading clones hold approximately 15%. Sequencing was performed on PBMCs. The receptor source for this set is a boy younger than 18 in good health and CMV-seronegative.

The rearrangement uses TRBV19 and TRBJ2-1; tentative D call: TRBD1 (5 bases). Germline CDR1 LNHDA, CDR2 SQIVND (reference sequence). Trimming stripped 0 bases from V and 2 bases from J, with 8 bases between. The CDR3 loop spans 15 amino acids. The CDR3 DNA sequence: TGTGCCAGTAGTATAGAACCAGGGACCTACAATGAGCAGTTCTTC. Amino acid sequence: CASSIEPGTYNEQFF.

The chain combines TRBV18 with TRBJ2-1; TRBD1 matches 7 bases. Germline trimming cut 4 bases from V and 8 bases from J; bases unmatched to any gene: 5. Germline V gene lookup returns CDR1 KGHSH and CDR2 LQKENI. This CDR3 is built from 13 residues. The CDR3 region has the DNA TGTGCCAGCTCACGAGATCAGGGGGATGAGCAGTTCTTC. This codes for CASSRDQGDEQFF.

The chain carries TRBV28 and TRBJ1-4; a weak D match, TRBD1 (6 bases). Germline assignment: CDR1 MDHEN and CDR2 SYDVKM. The CDR3 has 14 amino acids. The ends were cut back, 1 base at V and 3 bases at J, with 6 bases in the middle. CDR3 residues: CASSLSGANEKLFF. For the CDR3, the DNA is TGTGCCAGCAGTTTATCAGGGGCTAATGAAAAACTGTTTTTT.

The chain links TRBV7-6 to TRBJ2-7; the match to TRBD1 covers 11 bases. CDR1 is SGHVS, CDR2 FNYEAQ, per germline. Trimming cost V 6 bases and J 6 bases; bases outside gene matches: 19. The CDR3 runs 18 residues. The CDR3 DNA reads TGTGCCAGCAGTTACCGGGGACAGGGGGTTATAGGCGCTGGCGAGCAGTACTTC. Translated, it gives CASSYRGQGVIGAGEQYF.

The J gene is TRBJ1-5, the V gene TRBV2; no clear D. Trimming left V 4 bases short and J 0 bases short, with 16 bases between. CDR1 and CDR2 from the germline V gene are SNHLY and FYNNEI. CDR3 length: 17 residues. The DNA for the CDR3 is TGTGCCAGCAGTGTGGGAGCGTCAGAATATAGCAATCAGCCCCAGCATTTT. This translates into CASSVGASEYSNQPQHF.

CDR3 loop: CASSYVQGARHRGYTF. The CDR3 nucleotides read TGTGCCAGCAGTTACGTGCAGGGGGCGCGTCACCGTGGCTACACCTTC. The rearrangement uses TRBV6-5 and TRBJ1-2; 8 bases align to TRBD1. CDR1 is MNHEY and CDR2 is SVGAGI in the germline V gene. The CDR3 loop spans 16 amino acids. V was clipped by 2 bases and J by 7 bases; unmatched bases: 12.

The V call is TRBV29-1, the J call TRBJ2-7; 14 bases align to TRBD2. This CDR3 is 15 amino acids long. V trimming: 0 bases; J trimming: 7 bases; junction bases outside the gene matches: 5. Germline V gene sequence: CDR1 SQVTM, CDR2 ANQGSEA. The CDR3 DNA reads as TGCAGCGTTGAAGATGGAGGGACTAGCGGGAGAGAGCAGTACTTC. Its protein product is CSVEDGGTSGREQYF.

The chain is built from TRBV7-2 and TRBJ2-1; D is ambiguous. The germline V gene has CDR1 SGHTA and CDR2 FQGNSA. This CDR3 contains 16 residues. Trimming took 5 bases from V and 2 from J, leaving 16 bases between them. The CDR3 DNA reads TGTGCCAGCAGCGCAGACTTGGCCTTTACCTACAATGAGCAGTTCTTC. Encoded protein: CASSADLAFTYNEQFF.

Considering frequency, this clone is large. The same CDR3 also results from other DNA sequences found in this sample. The V call is TRBV6-5, the J call TRBJ2-1; TRBD2 matches at 7 bases. The CDR3 sequence is 15 residues long. The junction had 2 bases not matched to a gene; V was cut back by 0 bases and J by 3 bases. CDR1 and CDR2 (germline): MNHEY, SVGAGI. DNA of the CDR3: TGTGCCAGCAGTTACTCAGCGGGACTCTACAATGAGCAGTTCTTC. Its translation: CASSYSAGLYNEQFF.